The rows below give T cell receptor beta chains drawn from one sample of a study of blood T cell repertoires in COVID-19. The assay was immunoSEQ multiplex PCR, and TCRdb's table has in-frame clones only and misses some. The sample comprises about 66,000 clones, about 86% of which are singletons, and roughly 7% rests with the top ten. The sequencing sample was made of peripheral blood. These receptors were collected from a man aged 50-60 years with active COVID-19. The CDR3 runs from the conserved cysteine through the conserved F or W. D genes are given only for firm matches. A clone size is listed for some rows: how often the clone was seen (once, few, many), or a class if it is expanded.

J: TRBJ1-1
V: TRBV6-5
size: NA
D: NA
DNA: TGTGCCCGCAGCCGGGGCGGGGGGGGACGCACTGAAGCTTTCTTT
CDR3: CARSRGGGGRTEAFF

J: TRBJ2-6
V: TRBV19
size: NA
D: NA
DNA: TGTGCCAGTAGTCCCACAGGGAGGGCTGGGGCCAACGTCCTGACTTTC
CDR3: CASSPTGRAGANVLTF

J: TRBJ2-1
V: TRBV15
size: NA
D: NA
DNA: TGTGCCACCAGCAGAGATCTGGGGGCGTATGAGCAGTTCTTC
CDR3: CATSRDLGAYEQFF

J: TRBJ1-2
V: TRBV3-1/TRBV3-2
size: NA
D: NA
DNA: TGTGCCAGCACCGACACAGGGTTTGGCTATGGCTACACCTTC
CDR3: CASTDTGFGYGYTF

J: TRBJ2-5
V: TRBV21-1
size: NA
D: NA
DNA: TGTGCCAGCATCAACAGGGGGCTTGAGACCCAGTACTTC
CDR3: CASINRGLETQYF

J: TRBJ1-5
V: TRBV19
size: once
D: NA
DNA: TGTGCCAGTGCCGCTGAGGGCAATCAGCCCCAGCATTTT
CDR3: CASAAEGNQPQHF

J: TRBJ2-7
V: TRBV6-6
size: NA
D: TRBD1
DNA: TGTGCCAGCAGTCCCCGTAGGCAGGGGGTGGCCTACGAGCAGTACTTC
CDR3: CASSPRRQGVAYEQYF

J: TRBJ1-3
V: TRBV2
size: NA
D: NA
DNA: TGTGCCAGCAGGGTACTAAGCTCTGGAAACACCATATATTTT
CDR3: CASRVLSSGNTIYF

J: TRBJ1-5
V: TRBV5-6
size: NA
D: TRBD1
DNA: TGTGCCAGCAGCTCGTGGACAGGGGCGATTTATAGCAATCAGCCCCAGCATTTT
CDR3: CASSSWTGAIYSNQPQHF

J: TRBJ2-1
V: TRBV7-9
size: NA
D: TRBD2
DNA: TGTGCCAGCAGCTCGCAGACTAGCAGGTTCGATGAGCAGTTCTTC
CDR3: CASSSQTSRFDEQFF

J: TRBJ1-5
V: TRBV4-2
size: few
D: TRBD1
DNA: TGTGCCAGCAGCCAAGGTTTACGGGACAGGGGCCATCAGCCCCAGCATTTT
CDR3: CASSQGLRDRGHQPQHF

J: TRBJ2-4
V: TRBV2
size: NA
D: NA
DNA: TGTGCCAGCAGTCCGAACGGAGCCAAAAACATTCAGTACTTC
CDR3: CASSPNGAKNIQYF

J: TRBJ2-4
V: TRBV19
size: few
D: TRBD2
DNA: TGTGCCAGTAGTATAGGACGACTAGCGGGAGTAATAACCAAAAACATTCAGTACTTC
CDR3: CASSIGRLAGVITKNIQYF

J: TRBJ2-3
V: TRBV2
size: NA
D: TRBD1
DNA: TGTGCCGCCCGGGACAGGGAAACAGATACGCAGTATTTT
CDR3: CAARDRETDTQYF

J: TRBJ1-6
V: TRBV11-2
size: many
D: TRBD1
DNA: TGTGCCAGCAGCCCGACAGGGAATAATTCACCCCTCCACTTT
CDR3: CASSPTGNNSPLHF

J: TRBJ1-2
V: TRBV24-1
size: NA
D: TRBD1
DNA: TGTGCCACCAGTGAGACAGGGGAAGGGGTGGATGGCTACACCTTC
CDR3: CATSETGEGVDGYTF

J: TRBJ1-5
V: TRBV6-5
size: NA
D: TRBD1
DNA: TGTGCCAGCAGCCGTGGACAGGCAAATCAGCCCCAGCATTTT
CDR3: CASSRGQANQPQHF

J: TRBJ1-2
V: TRBV9
size: NA
D: TRBD1
DNA: TGTGCCAGCAGCCCCACAGGGGGGACTGGCTACACCTTC
CDR3: CASSPTGGTGYTF

J: TRBJ1-1
V: TRBV5-4
size: NA
D: TRBD1
DNA: TGTGCCAGCAGTATACAGGGGAAGAACACTGAAGCTTTCTTT
CDR3: CASSIQGKNTEAFF

J: TRBJ2-1
V: TRBV11-2
size: NA
D: NA
DNA: TGTGCCAGCAGCTTACTCGGGGAGATCAGTGGCAATGAGCAGTTCTTC
CDR3: CASSLLGEISGNEQFF

J: TRBJ2-3
V: TRBV4-1
size: once
D: NA
DNA: TGCGCCAGCAGCCAAGATGACAACAGCCCAGATACGCAGTATTTT
CDR3: CASSQDDNSPDTQYF

J: TRBJ1-1
V: TRBV7-8
size: once
D: NA
DNA: TGTGCCAGCAGCCTCGCGCAGGGCTATATGAACACTGAAGCTTTCTTT
CDR3: CASSLAQGYMNTEAFF

J: TRBJ2-3
V: TRBV6-1
size: NA
D: NA
DNA: TGTGCCAGCAGTGAACGAGCACCACGGGATACGCAGTATTTT
CDR3: CASSERAPRDTQYF

J: TRBJ1-2
V: TRBV12-3/TRBV12-4
size: NA
D: NA
DNA: TGTGCCAGCAGTTCTTGGAGGGAAGATGGCTACACCTTC
CDR3: CASSSWREDGYTF

J: TRBJ2-7
V: TRBV6-6
size: NA
D: NA
DNA: TGTGCCAGCAGCGAACCCCCCCGGAGTGGCTACGAGCAGTACTTC
CDR3: CASSEPPRSGYEQYF

J: TRBJ2-5
V: TRBV5-1
size: NA
D: NA
DNA: TGCGCCAGCAGTGGAGAGAGCCAAGAGACCCAGTACTTC
CDR3: CASSGESQETQYF

J: TRBJ1-2
V: TRBV14
size: once
D: TRBD1
DNA: TGTGCCAGCAGCCAAGGAGCCTGGGCAGGGGGGAACTATGGCTACACCTTC
CDR3: CASSQGAWAGGNYGYTF

J: TRBJ2-2
V: TRBV6-6
size: NA
D: NA
DNA: TGTGCCAGCAGTTACACTCCTAACAGGGGAGGCGGGGAGCTGTTTTTT
CDR3: CASSYTPNRGGGELFF

J: TRBJ1-3
V: TRBV2
size: few
D: NA
DNA: TGTGCCAGTGGTAGAGAAGTCTCTGGAAACACCATATATTTT
CDR3: CASGREVSGNTIYF

J: TRBJ2-1
V: TRBV5-1
size: many
D: TRBD2
DNA: TGCGCCAGCAGCTACCGACTAGCGGATTACAATGAGCAGTTCTTC
CDR3: CASSYRLADYNEQFF

J: TRBJ2-1
V: TRBV7-9
size: NA
D: TRBD2
DNA: TGTGCCAGCAGCTTTTGGACTAGCAGATCCTACAATGAGCAGTTCTTC
CDR3: CASSFWTSRSYNEQFF